The 10 T cell receptor beta chains below were found in one sample sequenced in a study of identical twins. TCRdb reprocessed the 5' RACE reads with MiXCR, giving one entry per CDR3 protein. The table records fewer than 250,000 distinct CDR3 sequences, 15% to 20% of them present only once. These data are also associated with another study on T cells expressing NK-cell markers.

The sequencing sample was made of CD8+ T cells sorted from blood. The receptor set was obtained from a young woman in good health.

This clonotype appeared a few times. The chain has TRBV7-9 and TRBJ1-6; D perhaps matches TRBD1 (6 bases). The V end was cut by 7 bases, the J end by 9 bases, with 19 bases between. This CDR3 region has 15 residues. The germline V gene has CDR1 SEHNR and CDR2 FQNEAQ (reference sequence). CDR3 bases: TGTGCCAGCACCCTGGGGGGCCGGGGAGGTTCACCCCTCCACTTT. Translated: CASTLGGRGGSPLHF. Full variable domain (rest looked up from reference TRBV7-9 and TRBJ1-6): DTGVSQNPRHKITKRGQNVTFRCDPISEHNRLYWYRQTLGQGPEFLTYFQNEAQLEKSRLLSDRFSAERPKGSFSTLEIQRTEQGDSAMYLCASTLGGRGGSPLHFGNGTRLTVT.

The chain combines TRBV5-6 with TRBJ1-1; 10 nucleotides line up with TRBD1. The V gene end was trimmed by 4 bases and the J gene end by 4 bases; junction bases not matched to a gene: 7. CDR1 SGHDT and CDR2 YYEEEE come from the germline V gene. CDR3 size: 15 residues. CDR3 DNA sequence: TGTGCCAGCAGCCAGGGGACAGGGGTCTTCACTGAAGCTTTCTTT. Amino acid sequence: CASSQGTGVFTEAFF. The full variable domain, rest sourced from reference TRBV5-6 and TRBJ1-1, is DAGVTQSPTHLIKTRGQQVTLRCSPKSGHDTVSWYQQALGQGPQFIFQYYEEEERQRGNFPDRFSGHQFPNYSSELNVNALLLGDSALYLCASSQGTGVFTEAFFGQGTRLTVV.

This clonotype was seen only a few times. The rearrangement uses TRBV12-3 or TRBV12-4 and TRBJ2-3, with D possibly matching TRBD2 (6 bases). The CDR3 covers 12 residues. With 6 bases removed from V and 7 bases from J, the gap between germline ends came to 11 bases. Here the CDR3 DNA reads TGTGCCAGCAGGCTGGGAGGATATACGCAGTATTTT. Translating it yields CASRLGGYTQYF.

The rearrangement links TRBV5-1 to TRBJ2-7; D gene unclear. There are 12 residues in the CDR3. With 2 bases removed from V and 5 bases from J, the gap between germline ends came to 8 bases. CDR1 is SGHRS, CDR2 YFSETQ, per germline. CDR3 coding DNA: TGCGCCAGCAGCTTTCAAGGCGACGAGCAGTACTTC. As protein: CASSFQGDEQYF.

The chain has TRBV7-2 and TRBJ2-5; tentative D call: TRBD2 (6 bases). From germline, CDR1 is SGHTA and CDR2 FQGNSA. The CDR3 loop spans 15 amino acids. Trimming cost V 3 bases and J 2 bases, with 13 bases left between them. CDR3 sequence: CASSLGEAVQETQYF. The DNA of the CDR3 is TGTGCCAGCAGCTTGGGGGAGGCCGTTCAAGAGACCCAGTACTTC.

The CDR3 reads CASSHPGYTREQYF. DNA of the CDR3: TGTGCCAGCAGCCACCCTGGCTACACTAGGGAGCAGTACTTC. This sequence joins TRBV4-2 and TRBJ2-7; D possibly corresponds to TRBD2 (5 bases). V shed 3 bases and J shed 7 bases, with 16 bases lying between them. There are 14 residues in the CDR3. CDR1 is LGHNA and CDR2 is YNFKEQ in the germline V gene.

This clonotype has more than one count but fewer than ten. The chain uses TRBV7-9 and TRBJ1-1; no definite D call. The germline CDR1 and CDR2 sequences are SEHNR and FQNEAQ (reference sequence). The CDR3 has 15 amino acids. The V end lost 0 bases, the J end lost 5 bases, and 13 bases lay between the germline ends. CDR3 residues: CASSLAGGSVTEAFF. In DNA form, the CDR3 reads TGTGCCAGCAGCTTAGCGGGAGGTTCCGTAACTGAAGCTTTCTTT.

This chain links TRBV29-1 with TRBJ1-1; D is uncertain. Trimming left V 4 bases short and J 5 bases short, with 8 bases between. The CDR3 is made up of 11 amino acids. Looked up from germline, CDR1 is SQVTM and CDR2 is ANQGSEA. The CDR3 protein is CSVGYGTEAFF. CDR3 bases: TGCAGCGTTGGTTACGGGACTGAAGCTTTCTTT. Full variable domain (remainder filled in from reference TRBV29-1 and TRBJ1-1): SAVISQKPSRDICQRGTSLTIQCQVDSQVTMMFWYRQQPGQSLTLIATANQGSEATYESGFVIDKFPISRPNLTFSTLTVSNMSPEDSSIYLCSVGYGTEAFFGQGTRLTVV.

The chain joins TRBV29-1 to TRBJ2-1, with 7 bases aligning to TRBD1. With V trimmed by 4 bases and J by 5 bases, 5 bases remained unmatched. There are 13 residues in the CDR3. Germline V gene sequence: CDR1 SQVTM, CDR2 ANQGSEA. CDR3 sequence reads: CSVGQGEDNEQFF. The CDR3 region has the DNA TGCAGCGTTGGACAGGGTGAGGACAATGAGCAGTTCTTC.

This clonotype has just a few counts. The V call is TRBV10-3, the J call TRBJ1-1; D is uncertain. The CDR3 contains 14 residues. Between the trimmed V and J ends, which lost 2 bases and 7 bases, there was a span of 14 bases. Germline V gene sequence: CDR1 ENHRY, CDR2 SYGVKD. The CDR3 sequence: CAISETWSENEAFF. The CDR3 DNA reads as TGTGCCATCAGTGAGACGTGGTCGGAAAATGAAGCTTTCTTT.